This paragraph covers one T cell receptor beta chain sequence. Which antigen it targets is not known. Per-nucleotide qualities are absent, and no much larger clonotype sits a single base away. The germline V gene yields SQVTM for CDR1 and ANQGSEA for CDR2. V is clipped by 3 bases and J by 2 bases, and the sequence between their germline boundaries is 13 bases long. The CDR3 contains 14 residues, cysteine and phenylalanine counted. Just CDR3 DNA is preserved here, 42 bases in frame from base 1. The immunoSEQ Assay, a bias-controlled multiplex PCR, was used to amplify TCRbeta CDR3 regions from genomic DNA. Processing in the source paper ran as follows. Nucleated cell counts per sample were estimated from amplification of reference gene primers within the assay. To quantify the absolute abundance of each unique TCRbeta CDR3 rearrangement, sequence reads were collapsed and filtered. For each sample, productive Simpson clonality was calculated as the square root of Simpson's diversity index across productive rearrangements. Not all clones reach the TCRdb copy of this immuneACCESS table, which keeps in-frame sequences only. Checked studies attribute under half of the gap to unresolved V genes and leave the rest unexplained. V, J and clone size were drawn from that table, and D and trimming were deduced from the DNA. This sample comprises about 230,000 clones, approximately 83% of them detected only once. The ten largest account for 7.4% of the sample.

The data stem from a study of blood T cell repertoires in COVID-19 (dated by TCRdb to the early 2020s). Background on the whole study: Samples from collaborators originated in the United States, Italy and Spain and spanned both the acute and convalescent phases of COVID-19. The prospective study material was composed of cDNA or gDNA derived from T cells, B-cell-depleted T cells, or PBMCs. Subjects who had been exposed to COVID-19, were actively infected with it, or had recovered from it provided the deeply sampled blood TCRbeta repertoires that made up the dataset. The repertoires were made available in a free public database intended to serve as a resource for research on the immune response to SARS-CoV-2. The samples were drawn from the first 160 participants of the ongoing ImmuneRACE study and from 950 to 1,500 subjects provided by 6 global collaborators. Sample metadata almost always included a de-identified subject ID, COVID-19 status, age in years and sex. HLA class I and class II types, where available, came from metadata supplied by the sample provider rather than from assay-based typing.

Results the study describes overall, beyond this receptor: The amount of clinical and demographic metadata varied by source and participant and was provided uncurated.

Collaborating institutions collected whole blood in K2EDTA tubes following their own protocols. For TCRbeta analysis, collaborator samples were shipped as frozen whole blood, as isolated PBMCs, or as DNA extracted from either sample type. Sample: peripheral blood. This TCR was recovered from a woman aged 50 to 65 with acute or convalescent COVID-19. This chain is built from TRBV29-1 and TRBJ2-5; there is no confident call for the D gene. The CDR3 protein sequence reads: CSVDVTATQETQYF. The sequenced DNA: TGCAGCGTTGATGTAACAGCTACGCAAGAGACCCAGTACTTC.